The rows below give T cell receptor beta chains drawn from one sample of a study of T cells in Graves' hyperthyroidism and ophthalmopathy. TCRdb reanalysed the multiplex PCR reads using MiXCR and keeps one entry per CDR3 protein. The table records roughly 500,000 distinct CDR3 sequences, about 22% of them present only once. Material: blood. These receptors were collected from a woman aged 70-85 years with Graves' ophthalmopathy. Each CDR3 is given with its conserved first and last residue. D genes are given only for firm matches. Size is omitted from some rows. Given values are once, few, many or a class for expanded clones.

many	TRBJ2-7	TRBV11-2	TRBD1	TGTGCCAGCAGCCTACGAGAGGTACAGGGGAAAACCGGGTCCTACGAGCAGTACTTC	CASSLREVQGKTGSYEQYF
.	TRBJ1-1	TRBV3-1	.	TGTGCCAGCAGCCAATTAACAGGGAACACTGAAGCTTTCTTT	CASSQLTGNTEAFF
.	TRBJ2-5	TRBV6-1	TRBD1	TGTGCCAGCAGTAGGGACAGGCCGGGGGAGACCCAGTACTTC	CASSRDRPGETQYF
once	TRBJ1-5	TRBV6-1	TRBD1	TGTGCCACCGACAGGGTCCTCAATCAGCCCCAGCATTTT	CATDRVLNQPQHF
.	TRBJ2-2	TRBV6-1	TRBD1	TGTGCCACAAGGACAGGGTCGAACACCGGGGAGCTGTTTTTT	CATRTGSNTGELFF
few	TRBJ2-5	TRBV5-1	TRBD2	TGCGCCAGCAGCTTACTAGCGGGAGGAGGTTTGGAGACCCAGTACTTC	CASSLLAGGGLETQYF
.	TRBJ1-1	TRBV10-3	.	TGTGCCATCAGTGAGGCAGGGAGGGCCACTGAAGCTTTCTTT	CAISEAGRATEAFF
.	TRBJ1-2	TRBV30	.	TGTGCCTGGAGTGTACGGGGGGGCCTGGGCTATGGCTACACCTTC	CAWSVRGGLGYGYTF
.	TRBJ2-7	TRBV24-1	TRBD2	TGTGCCACCCCCGACGGAGGACTAGCGGGAGTCCCCTCACGGGAGCAGTACTTC	CATPDGGLAGVPSREQYF
many	TRBJ2-3	TRBV11-2	TRBD1	TGTGCCAGCAGCAAACAGGGGCAAACAGATACGCAGTATTTT	CASSKQGQTDTQYF
.	TRBJ2-7	TRBV6-2/TRBV6-3	TRBD1	TGTGCCAGCAGTACAGACAGGGCGGATGTGTACGAGCAGTACTTC	CASSTDRADVYEQYF
.	TRBJ2-1	TRBV19	.	TGTGCCAGTACTCTCTTCTACCGGCAGGCCCCCTACAATGAGCAGTTCTTC	CASTLFYRQAPYNEQFF
few	TRBJ2-3	TRBV7-8	.	TGTGCCAGCAGCTTAGTAATTCTGGACCCCACAGATACGCAGTATTTT	CASSLVILDPTDTQYF
few	TRBJ2-5	TRBV13	.	TGTGCCAGCAGCTTAGGAAGCGGTGAGATTAACTTC	CASSLGSGEINF
few	TRBJ2-3	TRBV30	TRBD2	TGTGCCTGGAGTGTCCCCTCTAGCGGTTGGGGTGCAGATACGCAGTATTTT	CAWSVPSSGWGADTQYF
once	TRBJ2-1	TRBV10-1	TRBD2	TGCGCCAGCAGTGAGGGTAACTTGGGAGGGCCGGACAATGAGCAGTTCTTC	CASSEGNLGGPDNEQFF
.	TRBJ2-7	TRBV7-8	.	TGTGCCAGCAGCCAAGGCGGCGGGAGGACAGGCGAGCAGTACTTC	CASSQGGGRTGEQYF
few	TRBJ1-2	TRBV30	.	TGTGCCTGGAGTGGGACCAGGGGTGGCTACACCTTC	CAWSGTRGGYTF
.	TRBJ2-3	TRBV5-1	TRBD1	TGCGCCAGCAGCTTGGAGGGCAGGGGGCTGTCAGATACGCAGTATTTT	CASSLEGRGLSDTQYF
.	TRBJ2-5	TRBV10-3	.	TGTGCCATCAGTGACGGTTCCCAAGAGACCCAGTACTTC	CAISDGSQETQYF
few	TRBJ2-1	TRBV6-1	.	TGTGCCAGCAGTTCCGCATTAGCGGCCTACAATGAGCAGTTCTTC	CASSSALAAYNEQFF
few	TRBJ2-4	TRBV19	TRBD1	TGTGCCTGCAGCTACCCGGGACAGGGATCGGGCATTCAGTACTTC	CACSYPGQGSGIQYF
few	TRBJ1-2	TRBV20-1	.	TGCAGTGCAGCGGGGGGCGCGGGAGATGGCTACACCTTC	CSAAGGAGDGYTF
many	TRBJ1-2	TRBV28	.	TGTGCCAGCAGCCCTCCTCCAGGCCTCTATGGCTACACCTTC	CASSPPPGLYGYTF
few	TRBJ2-1	TRBV12-3/TRBV12-4	.	TGTGCCAGCAGAACCGGGACTCCTTTTTACGAGCAGTTCTTC	CASRTGTPFYEQFF
many	TRBJ2-1	TRBV11-2	.	TGTGCCAGCAGGACTATAGGAGGGCGATACAATGAGCAGTTCTTC	CASRTIGGRYNEQFF
.	TRBJ2-7	TRBV27	TRBD2	TGTGCCAGCAGTTTATCGTCTGGGCGGGAGAGACCCACAAGCGAGCAGTACTTC	CASSLSSGRERPTSEQYF
.	TRBJ1-1	TRBV19	.	TGTGCCAGTTCCGTTGGTCCGGTGAACACTGAAGCTTTCTTT	CASSVGPVNTEAFF
.	TRBJ1-1	TRBV12-3/TRBV12-4	TRBD1	TGTGCCAGCCGCCCCGGACAGGGACGAACGGCTTTCTTT	CASRPGQGRTAFF
many	TRBJ2-3	TRBV7-2	.	TGTGCCAGCAGCGCGGTTTTCGGCCCCCGGGGAAATACGCAGTATTTT	CASSAVFGPRGNTQYF
.	TRBJ1-5	TRBV6-2/TRBV6-3	.	TGTGCCAGCAGGGCACGTAGCAATCAGCCCCAGCATTTT	CASRARSNQPQHF
.	TRBJ2-3	TRBV9	TRBD1	TGTGCCAGCAGCGTAGGAGGGACAGGGGTAGATACGCAGTATTTT	CASSVGGTGVDTQYF
few	TRBJ1-1	TRBV27	.	TGTGCCAGCAGTGCATCAGGGTTTTTAGACACTGAAGCTTTCTTT	CASSASGFLDTEAFF
many	TRBJ2-5	TRBV7-3	TRBD2	TGTGCCAGCAGCTCGGGACTAGCGGTTCAAGAGACCCAGTACTTC	CASSSGLAVQETQYF
few	TRBJ2-5	TRBV20-1	.	TGCAGTGCTAGGGTGCAGCGGGTGCAAGAGACCCAGTACTTC	CSARVQRVQETQYF
.	TRBJ2-3	TRBV9	.	TGTGCCAGCAGTCCCAGTGGAACTAGCACAGATACGCAGTATTTT	CASSPSGTSTDTQYF
few	TRBJ2-2	TRBV30	.	TGTGCCTGGAGTGTACTGTTTCCGGGGTCCGGGGAGCTGTTTTTT	CAWSVLFPGSGELFF
once	TRBJ1-1	TRBV4-1	.	TGCGCCAGCAGCCAAGAGGGGTACGGAGGAAACACTGAAGCTTTCTTT	CASSQEGYGGNTEAFF
.	TRBJ1-1	TRBV19	.	TGTGCCAGTAGCACCCAAGGGCCGAACACTGAAGCTTTCTTT	CASSTQGPNTEAFF
many	TRBJ1-4	TRBV12-3/TRBV12-4	.	TGTGCCAGCAGCTGGAGGGAGTATGAAAAACTGTTTTTT	CASSWREYEKLFF
many	TRBJ2-5	TRBV18	.	TGTGCCAGCTCACCCCCCTTGGAGACCCAGTACTTC	CASSPPLETQYF
few	TRBJ1-5	TRBV12-3/TRBV12-4	.	TGTGCCAGCAGATCCGGGACAAATAATCAGCCCCAGCATTTT	CASRSGTNNQPQHF
many	TRBJ2-7	TRBV2	.	TGTGCCAGCATACGGGACGGCTACGAGCAGTACTTC	CASIRDGYEQYF
few	TRBJ2-7	TRBV27	.	TGTGCCAGCAGTCCCTCTGTGGGCGAGCAGTACTTC	CASSPSVGEQYF
.	TRBJ2-2	TRBV20-1	.	TGCAGTGCTGCGACGAACACCGGGGAGCTGTTTTTT	CSAATNTGELFF
many	TRBJ2-7	TRBV28	.	TGTGCCAGCAGTTTAAAGGGCGCTGGCTCCTACGAGCAGTACTTC	CASSLKGAGSYEQYF
few	TRBJ2-3	TRBV27	.	TGTGCCAGCAGTTTCTCCCACAGGGCAGATACGCAGTATTTT	CASSFSHRADTQYF
many	TRBJ2-1	TRBV7-3	TRBD2	TGTGCCAGCAGCCCTAGCGGGGTTGCCTACAATGAGCAGTTCTTC	CASSPSGVAYNEQFF